Listed here are 11 T cell receptor beta chains from one sample, sequenced in a study of blood T cell repertoires in COVID-19. Only in-frame clones appear in the TCRdb table, and some are missing; sequencing was by immunoSEQ multiplex PCR. The sample contains about 370,000 clones, 80% to 90% of which appear only once. The sample was PBMCs or T cells enriched from blood (not recorded which). All receptors come from a man between 18 and 29 years old who had recovered from COVID-19.

This chain connects TRBV11-2 to TRBJ1-2; D remains ambiguous. V was shortened by 2 bases and J by 0 bases, with 13 bases between the two germline ends. Germline V gene sequence: CDR1 SGHAT, CDR2 FQNNGV. The CDR3 has 16 amino acids. The CDR3 is CASSLTLGRANYGYTF. The CDR3 DNA reads as TGTGCCAGCAGCTTAACTCTAGGCAGAGCTAACTATGGCTACACCTTC.

The CDR3 coding sequence is TGTGCCAGCAGCTCTACAGGGAGCTCCTATAATTCACCCCTCCACTTT. This codes for CASSSTGSSYNSPLHF. The rearrangement uses TRBV5-5 and TRBJ1-6, with a weak D call TRBD1 (6 bases). This CDR3 contains 16 residues. The V gene lost 3 bases and the J gene lost 0 bases, with 10 bases spanning the gap. Germline assignment: CDR1 SGHKS and CDR2 YYEKEE (reference sequence).

The chain carries TRBV18 and TRBJ2-5; perhaps TRBD1 as D (5 bases). CDR3 length: 15 residues. The germline gives CDR1 KGHSH, CDR2 LQKENI. V was clipped by 0 bases and J by 5 bases, with 13 bases between them. The CDR3 spells CASSPPSGYAETQYF. The CDR3 DNA follows: TGTGCCAGCTCACCACCATCAGGGTATGCGGAGACCCAGTACTTC.

The chain's CDR3 is CASSQDAWGQGHTGELFF. CDR3 bases: TGTGCCAGCAGCCAAGACGCTTGGGGACAGGGACACACCGGGGAGCTGTTTTTT. The chain joins TRBV3-1 (or the pseudogene TRBV3-2) to TRBJ2-2, with 9 bases matching TRBD1. CDR3 length: 18 residues. With V trimmed by 0 bases and J by 3 bases, 8 bases remained unmatched. The germline CDR1 and CDR2 sequences are LGHDT and YNNKEL (reference sequence).

V gene TRBV7-9 combines with J gene TRBJ2-1, with 9 positions matching TRBD1. V trimming: 5 bases; J trimming: 4 bases; junction bases outside the gene matches: 3. Per the germline V gene, CDR1 is SEHNR and CDR2 is FQNEAQ (reference sequence). This CDR3 contains 14 residues. The CDR3 is CASSIGTGYNEQFF. CDR3 sequence (DNA): TGTGCCAGCAGCATAGGGACAGGGTACAATGAGCAGTTCTTC.

The rearrangement uses TRBV3-1 (or the pseudogene TRBV3-2) and TRBJ2-1; 12 nucleotides match TRBD2. V was pared by 4 bases and J by 4 bases, with 5 bases of the junction left unmatched. The CDR3 is made up of 16 amino acids. Germline CDR1 and CDR2: LGHDT and YNNKEL (reference sequence). For the CDR3, the DNA is TGTGCCAGCAGCCCGACTAGCGGGGGCCGTTACAATGAGCAGTTCTTC. Translation gives CASSPTSGGRYNEQFF.

For this clone: The same CDR3 is also encoded by other DNA sequences in this sample. This chain uses TRBV7-9 with TRBJ1-2; 7 nucleotides match TRBD1. Germline V gene data show CDR1 as SEHNR and CDR2 as FQNEAQ (reference sequence). This CDR3 comprises 14 residues. The V segment lost 1 base and the J segment 1 base; nucleotides outside the gene matches: 0. The CDR3: CASSLGDSNYGYTF. The CDR3, as DNA: TGTGCCAGCAGCTTAGGGGACAGTAACTATGGCTACACCTTC.

This clone was seen only once. This chain uses TRBV6-5 with TRBJ2-7, with a weak D call TRBD1 (6 bases). The CDR3 extends over 11 amino acids. V gave up 5 bases and J gave up 7 bases, with 9 bases separating them. The V gene's germline CDR1 is MNHEY and CDR2 SVGAGI. CDR3 DNA sequence: TGTGCCAGCAGTCAGACAGGAGAGCAGTACTTC. Its protein is CASSQTGEQYF.

The chain is built from TRBV24-1 and TRBJ2-5, with D hard to call. Trimming removed 8 bases at V and 1 base at J, with 10 bases between. Germline V CDR1 and CDR2: KGHDR, SFDVKD. This CDR3 comprises 13 residues. This CDR3 reads CATNDKFQETQYF. DNA for the CDR3: TGTGCCACCAACGACAAGTTCCAAGAGACCCAGTACTTC.

The chain links TRBV19 to TRBJ2-7; tentatively, D is TRBD1 (6 bases). Germline lookup yields CDR1 LNHDA and CDR2 SQIVND (reference sequence). Trimming removed 3 bases from V and 4 bases from J, with 13 bases in between. The CDR3 length is 14 residues. CDR3 loop: CASSIGRGSYEQYF. For the CDR3, the DNA is TGTGCCAGTAGTATCGGTAGGGGGAGTTACGAGCAGTACTTC.

This clone was picked up one time. V and J are TRBV4-1 and TRBJ2-7; perhaps TRBD1 as D (6 bases). V lost 0 bases to trimming and J lost 7 bases, with 13 bases between them. The CDR3 totals 14 residues. Germline V gene data show CDR1 as MGHRA and CDR2 as YSYEKL. The CDR3 loop reads CASSQEPGEREQYF. In DNA, the CDR3 is TGCGCCAGCAGCCAAGAACCAGGGGAGAGGGAGCAGTACTTC.